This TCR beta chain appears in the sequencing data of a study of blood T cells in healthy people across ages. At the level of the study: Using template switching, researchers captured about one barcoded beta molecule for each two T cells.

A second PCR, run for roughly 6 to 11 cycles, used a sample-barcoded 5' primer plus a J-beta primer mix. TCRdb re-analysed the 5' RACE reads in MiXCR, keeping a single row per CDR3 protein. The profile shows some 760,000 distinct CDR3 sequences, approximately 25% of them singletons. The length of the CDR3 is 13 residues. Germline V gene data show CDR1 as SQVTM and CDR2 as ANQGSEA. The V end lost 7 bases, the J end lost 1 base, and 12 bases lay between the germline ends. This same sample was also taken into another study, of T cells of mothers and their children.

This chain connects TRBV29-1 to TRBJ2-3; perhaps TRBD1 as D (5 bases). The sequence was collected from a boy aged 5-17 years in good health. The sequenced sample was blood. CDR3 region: CSARVQGTDTQYF. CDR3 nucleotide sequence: TGCAGCGCACGAGTACAGGGCACAGATACGCAGTATTTT.